The T cell receptor (beta chain) under discussion was sequenced for a study of CD8 T cells in Susac syndrome. General study points: The number of individuals included in the study's TCR sequencing and HLA analysis was acknowledged as relatively small.

It was with random hexamers that 0.5 to 1 ug RNA was reverse transcribed. It was immunoSEQ multiplex PCR that amplified TCR beta CDR3 across 54 Vbeta and 13 Jbeta. TCRdb fed the immunoSEQ multiplex PCR reads into MiXCR, producing one record per CDR3 protein. The data hold 92,000 or so distinct CDR3 sequences, with roughly 95% observed a single time. Remarks on this clonotype: Its antigen is currently unknown.

Blood CD8+ and CD4+ T cells underwent high-throughput TCR beta sequencing. The CDR3 totals 11 residues. V lost 2 bases, J lost 5 bases, and 5 bases lay in between. CDR1 and CDR2 from the germline V gene are DFQATT and SNEGSKA (reference sequence). The J gene is TRBJ2-3, the V gene TRBV20-1; D uncertain. This clonotype was obtained from a human donor with Susac syndrome. The source material was CD8+ T cells from PBMCs. CDR3 sequence: CSARPQDTQYF. CDR3 DNA: TGCAGTGCTAGACCCCAAGATACGCAGTATTTT.